A single T cell receptor (beta chain) is shown here with its context. Autoimmune disease history or systemic immunosuppression disqualified patients. This sample stems from a study of OX40 agonist ivuxolimab in advanced cancers. The method was immunoSEQ multiplex PCR; TCRdb's version includes in-frame clones alone and lacks a portion of them. The sample has approximately 52,000 clones; 70% to 90% are singletons. The germline V gene encodes CDR1 SGHNT and CDR2 YYREEE (reference sequence). The CDR3 runs to 14 residues. Between the trimmed V and J ends, which lost 2 bases and 0 bases, there was a span of 7 bases.

The source is an adult with an advanced solid tumor such as melanoma, head and neck, liver or kidney cancer. Sequenced here: CD4+ or CD8+ T cells sorted from blood, sampled in a trial of the OX40 agonist ivuxolimab. The gene calls are TRBV5-4 and TRBJ2-3, with no clear D. CDR3 nucleotide sequence: TGTGCCAGCAGCTTCCCATCTAGCACAGATACGCAGTATTTT. Translating gives CASSFPSSTDTQYF.